This TCR beta chain was identified during a study of blood T cell repertoires in COVID-19 (dated by TCRdb to 2020 to 2022). Some background on the complete study: Samples covering the acute and convalescent phases of COVID-19 were provided by collaborators in the United States, Italy and Spain. Samples were obtained from the ongoing ImmuneRACE study (first 160 participants) and from over a thousand subjects provided by 6 global collaborators. Nearly every sample came with metadata listing a de-identified subject ID, COVID-19 status, age in years and sex. A freely available public database, intended as a resource for researchers studying the immune response to SARS-CoV-2, is where the repertoires were released. The material from the prospective study consisted of cDNA or gDNA derived from T cells, B-cell-depleted T cells, or PBMCs. Where HLA class I and class II types were available, the types were taken from metadata supplied by the sample provider, not from assay-based typing. Deeply sampled blood TCRbeta repertoires from subjects exposed to, actively infected with, or recovered from COVID-19 were included in the dataset. Study-level results and caveats: The amount of clinical and demographic metadata varied by source and participant and was provided uncurated.

The CDR3 runs 20 residues from the cysteine to the phenylalanine. This entry keeps only the CDR3 DNA: 60 bases, framed from base 1. Trimming leaves V shorter by 5 bases and J shorter by 2 bases, with the junction holding 15 bases beyond the gene matches. CDR1 and CDR2 are read off the germline V gene as SGHRS and YFSETQ. Enrolling through a virtual design, the prospective study's participants ranged in age from about 18 to 100 years and lived across about two dozen United States geographic areas. In the prospective study, participants were assigned to cohorts based on the clinical history participants reported in a screening survey and a study questionnaire. ImmuneRACE Cohort 3 recovered participants were defined by two consecutive negative NP/OP PCR tests, healthcare professional clearance, or symptom resolution. Mobile phlebotomists in the prospective study collected whole blood, serum and a nasopharyngeal or oropharyngeal swab from every participant. Prospective study participants could optionally give additional blood draws and questionnaires over an approximately two-month period. Before DNA extraction, prospective study blood samples were shipped either frozen or at room temperature.

TCRbeta CDR3 regions were amplified from genomic DNA by means of the immunoSEQ Assay, a bias-controlled multiplex PCR. Turning to the authors' computational methods: Nucleated cell counts per sample were estimated from amplification of reference gene primers within the assay. To quantify the absolute abundance of each unique TCRbeta CDR3 rearrangement, sequence reads were collapsed and filtered. For each sample, productive Simpson clonality was calculated as the square root of Simpson's diversity index over productive rearrangements. The table was pulled from immuneACCESS by TCRdb, which kept in-frame rearrangements only. Such tables lose some clones; where checked, under half of the loss comes from unresolved V genes, and the rest has no known cause. The V and J calls and clone size come from that table; D and trimming were worked out from the DNA. The sample includes about 180,000 clones, with roughly 88% observed a single time. Of the sample, 15% is held by the ten largest clones.

As concerns this clone: It lacks a known antigen. Base-call qualities are not available, and no considerably larger clone is one nucleotide away.

This receptor was identified in a man aged 45-60 years who had recovered from COVID-19. Input material: PBMCs or T cells enriched from blood (not recorded which). Recombination connected TRBV5-1 to TRBJ2-1, and TRBD2 aligns with 14 junction nucleotides. The nucleotides are TGCGCCAGCAGTTCGACCCGGGGGACTAGCGGGAGAGGGACCTACAATGAGCAGTTCTTC. Its protein is CASSSTRGTSGRGTYNEQFF.